This T cell receptor beta chain derives from a study of CD8 T cells in ankylosing spondylitis. Study results and caveats: A motif in TCR beta, a set of about eight highly homologous variants, appeared characteristic of ankylosing spondylitis blood. Reported data indicate significant enrichment of disease-linked clones within matched ankylosing spondylitis synovial fluid.

This clonotype has at least ten counts. Its antigen is unidentified. CDR1 and CDR2 (germline): DFQATT, SNEGSKA (reference sequence). The CDR3 is 15 residues long. Trimming at V came to 3 bases and at J to 3 bases, leaving 2 bases not matched to a gene. Using its own MiXCR run on the 5' RACE reads, TCRdb lists one record per CDR3 protein. The sample contains about 160,000 distinct CDR3 sequences, around 19% of which appear only once. The chain employs TRBV20-1 and TRBJ2-3; 14 bases agree with TRBD2. Sequenced input: blood, either unsorted or a sorted T cell fraction (not recorded which). This receptor was obtained from a male donor with ankylosing spondylitis or in good health (not recorded which). The CDR3 spells CSASRLAGGTDTQYF. The CDR3 region has the DNA TGCAGTGCTAGTCGACTAGCGGGAGGGACAGATACGCAGTATTTT.